This TCR beta chain was sequenced for a study of vaccination effects on CD4 cells after COVID-19 (dated by TCRdb to about 2022). Study-level background: Each participant received two doses of an mRNA SARS-CoV-2 vaccine, either BNT162b2 or mRNA-1273. SARS-CoV-2 spike-specific CD4+ TCR repertoires from before and after mRNA vaccination were compared in COVID-19 convalescent patients and in infection-naive vaccine recipients. In a couple of convalescent patients, pre-vaccine samples were collected 16 days and one week ahead of the first dose, 142 and 148 days after COVID-19 diagnosis. Cultures from other donors in the study were sequenced using the Oncomine TCR Beta short-read assay on an Illumina iSeq 100. The full study included some eleven COVID-19 convalescent patients and a few SARS-CoV-2-naive healthy vaccine recipients. Overall study results and their limits: Clones induced by infection and clones induced by vaccination both contracted markedly at late timepoints after vaccination, which fits with T cell responses waning over time. Among convalescent patients, the spike-reactive repertoire after vaccination was made up mainly of new vaccine-induced clones that were largely distinct from the clones induced by infection. The study was limited by a small number of convalescent patients, and early post-infection timepoints were lacking.

Comments on this clone: Its binding antigen is unknown. The sample holds no much larger clone one base away, and base qualities are not on file.

V is reduced by 2 bases and J by 5 bases, leaving a spacing of 18 bases between them. There are 16 amino acids in the CDR3, from cysteine to phenylalanine inclusive. Only the CDR3 DNA stays, 48 bases, in frame from base 1. The germline V gene specifies MNHEY as CDR1 and SVGAGI as CDR2. The ViraFEST assay stimulated PBMC with viral peptide pools and then used TCR sequencing to identify antigen-specific CD4+ T cell clonotypes by expansion. After more than nine days of culture, CD4+ T cells were isolated with the EasySep CD4+ T cell isolation kit. PCR-confirmed SARS-CoV-2 infection had occurred in convalescent patients between March and December 2020, before the Alpha, Beta and Delta variants emerged in the United States. Each well held roughly 2.2 million PBMC cultured in IMDM containing 5% human AB serum, 8 to 10 IU/ml IL-2 and gentamicin, along with roughly 10 ug/ml peptides. Half of the culture medium was replaced with fresh IL-2-containing medium on days 3 and 7. Unless noted otherwise, every peptide stimulation condition was grown in triplicate wells. Using Ficoll-Paque Plus gradient centrifugation, PBMC were separated from whole blood and then either used fresh or cryopreserved at -140C. The QIAamp micro DNA kit was used to extract genomic DNA from the cultured CD4+ T cells.

To prepare the library, the immunoSEQ multiplex PCR assay was applied. DNA from the cultured and isolated CD4+ T cells underwent TCR beta CDR3 sequencing. The authors' analysis ran thus. The analysis removed non-productive TCR sequences, trimmed reads to the CDR3 region, and retained only CDR3s that were 7 or more amino acids long. Antigen-specific clonotypes were identified with the MANAFEST web app by comparing expansion in peptide wells against reference cultures. Positive clones required FDR<0.05 expansion versus reference and all other wells, odds ratio above 5, and frequency above 0.1% in two replicate wells. Cross-reactive clonotypes were defined as significantly expanded in SARS-CoV-2 spike wells and in at least one common cold coronavirus spike condition. Levenshtein distance calculated with the stringdist R package was used to assess CDR3 similarity, and unrooted trees were constructed with ape in R 3.6.1. The immuneACCESS repertoire file appears here via TCRdb, limited to in-frame rearrangements. These files lack a portion of the clones; in checked studies, under half of the deficit traces to unresolved V genes, and the cause of the others is not known. V, J and clone size are those of that table, while D and trimming were read from the DNA. The sample includes roughly 45,000 clones, with roughly 70% observed a single time. More than 30% of the sample rests with the top ten.

The material was CD4+ T cells from PBMCs cultured with a peptide pool, obtained before COVID-19 vaccination. The chain is made from TRBV6-5 and TRBJ2-5; the D assignment is uncertain and may be TRBD1 or TRBD2, with 5 bases supporting each. This clonotype was obtained from a human donor who had a prior SARS-CoV-2 infection. The DNA reads TGTGCCAGCAGTTACAAAGGGACCCAGCGAGGCGAGACCCAGTACTTC. Translation gives CASSYKGTQRGETQYF.